Listed below are T cell receptor beta chains from one sample, sequenced in a study of neurological immune-mediated disorders. One entry per CDR3 protein results from TCRdb running MiXCR on the 5' RACE reads. Of tens of thousands of distinct CDR3 sequences in the sample, about 13% were seen once. Sample: PBMCs. The source of these receptors is a female donor with HTLV-1-associated myelopathy (HAM/TSP). Each CDR3 is given with its conserved first and last residue. A D gene is named only where the DNA matches it firmly. Size tells how often a clone was seen (once, few, many) or the class of an expanded clone, and some rows leave it out.

v_gene	abundance	j_gene	d_gene	CDR3nt	CDR3aa
TRBV28	many	TRBJ2-4	TRBD1	TGTGCCAGCAGTTTGTCCGGGCCGGGACAGGGGGCGCGTGGGTACTTC	CASSLSGPGQGARGYF
TRBV20-1	many	TRBJ2-1	-	TGCAGTGCTAACGGGGGCCCCTACAATGAGCAGTTCTTC	CSANGGPYNEQFF
TRBV5-1	many	TRBJ1-4	TRBD1	TGCGCCAGCAGCGATTCTTCAGGGGGCGATGAAAAACTGTTTTTT	CASSDSSGGDEKLFF
TRBV20-1	many	TRBJ1-6	-	TGCAGTGCGCAGAGTTATGGTGGCGGCGGTAATTCACCCCTCCACTTT	CSAQSYGGGGNSPLHF
TRBV3-1	many	TRBJ2-3	TRBD2	TGTGCCAGCAGTAATCCCGGGACTAGCGGGGGAACAGATACGCAGTATTTT	CASSNPGTSGGTDTQYF
TRBV12-3/TRBV12-4	many	TRBJ2-3	-	TGTGCCAGCAGTGGGGGAGTGGATACGCAGTATTTT	CASSGGVDTQYF
TRBV12-3/TRBV12-4	many	TRBJ1-5	-	TGTGCCAGCAGTTTCCAGCCGCCTGGGAGCCAGCCCCAGCATTTT	CASSFQPPGSQPQHF
TRBV18	-	TRBJ1-5	TRBD1	TGTGCCAGCTCACAGCCCGGGACAGGGCGGCTCCATCAGCCCCAGCATTTT	CASSQPGTGRLHQPQHF
TRBV5-1	many	TRBJ2-3	TRBD1	TGCGCCAGCAGCCCAGGGGGAGACACAGATACGCAGTATTTT	CASSPGGDTDTQYF
TRBV27	many	TRBJ2-2	-	TGTGCCAGCAGTTTCTTTAACACCGGGGAGCTGTTTTTT	CASSFFNTGELFF
TRBV5-1	many	TRBJ1-2	-	TGCGCCAGCAGCTCCTTTCAGGCAGGAGCTAACTATGGCTACACCTTC	CASSSFQAGANYGYTF
TRBV12-3/TRBV12-4	many	TRBJ1-2	-	TGTGCCAGCAGTTTAGGGGACGCGGTCTTCTATGGCTACACCTTC	CASSLGDAVFYGYTF
TRBV28	many	TRBJ2-1	TRBD2	TGTGCCATTCACACCTATGGTTCCGGGGGGGTGGACAATGAGCAGTTCTTC	CAIHTYGSGGVDNEQFF
TRBV10-3	few	TRBJ2-7	TRBD1	TGTGCCATCAGTGAGTGGGACAGGGTTTTATACGAGCAGTACTTC	CAISEWDRVLYEQYF
TRBV11-2	many	TRBJ2-3	-	TGTGCCAGCAGCTTGGGGGCCCTGGATACGCAGTATTTT	CASSLGALDTQYF
TRBV5-1	many	TRBJ2-7	-	TGCGCCAGCAGCTTGGACGCATCCACCTACGAGCAGTACTTC	CASSLDASTYEQYF
TRBV5-1	-	TRBJ2-1	-	TGCGCCAGCAGCTTGGGACTAGTAGAAAAGGATGAGCAGTTCTTC	CASSLGLVEKDEQFF
TRBV29-1	many	TRBJ2-3	-	TGCAGCGTTGCTTCGGGAATCACAGATACGCAGTATTTT	CSVASGITDTQYF
TRBV5-1	many	TRBJ1-4	-	TGCGCCAGCAGCTTGGGGCCCGAGGAAAAACTGTTTTTT	CASSLGPEEKLFF
TRBV20-1	many	TRBJ1-6	TRBD1	TGCAGTGCCCGAACAGGGGAATTCTCACCCCTCCACTTT	CSARTGEFSPLHF
TRBV24-1	-	TRBJ2-3	-	TGTGCCACCAGTGACCCAAAAGACATGGCGGGTACGAAGTATTTT	CATSDPKDMAGTKYF
TRBV28	many	TRBJ2-5	-	TGTGCCAGCAGTTCAATAGAGACCCAGTACTTC	CASSSIETQYF
TRBV20-1	many	TRBJ2-1	-	TGCAGTGCTAGAGTGGGTGCGGTAGTTACCTACAATGAGCAGTTCTTC	CSARVGAVVTYNEQFF
TRBV27	many	TRBJ1-2	-	TGTGCCAGCAGTTTAGATAACAGGGCTAACTATGGCTACACCTTC	CASSLDNRANYGYTF
TRBV4-2	-	TRBJ2-7	-	TGTGCCAGCAGCCAAGCGGTAGTAGCGGCCTACGAGCAGTACTTC	CASSQAVVAAYEQYF
TRBV20-1	many	TRBJ2-7	-	TGCAGTGCTAGAGAATGGGCTTCCTACGAGCAGTACTTC	CSAREWASYEQYF
TRBV7-9	many	TRBJ2-3	-	TGTGCCAGCAGCGGGGTCGACCTTAAGGAGCGGGTGGGCACAGATACGCAGTATTTT	CASSGVDLKERVGTDTQYF
TRBV5-1	many	TRBJ2-7	-	TGCGCCAGCAGTCCCTCGGGGGATAGCTCCTACGAGCAGTACTTC	CASSPSGDSSYEQYF